The following is a T cell receptor beta chain sequence with its context. The target antigen is unknown. TCR beta CDR3 region amplification was performed from RNA transcripts. The HTBI primer set drove a first-round RT-PCR of the TCR CDR3. In TCRdb, the multiplex PCR reads were re-called with MiXCR into one record per CDR3 protein. The data hold approximately 360,000 distinct CDR3 sequences, with roughly 25% observed a single time. Uncontrolled infection, other autoimmune disease, pregnancy or lactation excluded patients. Clinical symptoms, serum thyroxine and TRAb, thyroid ultrasound and orbital computed tomography together formed the diagnostic basis. The sample belongs to a study of T cells in Graves' hyperthyroidism and ophthalmopathy. General study points: Using 13 V-J features, a model discriminated ophthalmopathy from stable hyperthyroidism. Most expanded thyroid clonotypes above 0.001 recurred in blood.

Source material: blood. The clonotype originates from a man over 45 with Graves' hyperthyroidism.

This CDR3 reads CASRTLPEQFF. The DNA for the CDR3 is TGTGCCAGCAGAACGCTGCCGGAGCAGTTCTTC. The chain joins TRBV6-1 to TRBJ2-1; D unclear. The ends were cut back, 6 bases at V and 10 bases at J, with 10 bases in the middle. CDR3 size: 11 residues. Germline V CDR1 and CDR2: MNHNS, SASEGT.